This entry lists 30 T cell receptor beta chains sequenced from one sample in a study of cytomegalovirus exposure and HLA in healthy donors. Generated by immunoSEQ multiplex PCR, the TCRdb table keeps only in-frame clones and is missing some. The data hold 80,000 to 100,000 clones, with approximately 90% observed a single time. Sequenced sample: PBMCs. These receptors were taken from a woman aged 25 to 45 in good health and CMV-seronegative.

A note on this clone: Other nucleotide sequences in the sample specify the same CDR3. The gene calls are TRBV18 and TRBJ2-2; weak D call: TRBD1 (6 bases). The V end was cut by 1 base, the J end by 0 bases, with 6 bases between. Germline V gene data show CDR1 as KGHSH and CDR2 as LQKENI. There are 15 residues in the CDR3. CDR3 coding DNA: TGTGCCAGCTCACCACAGGGGGCGAACACCGGGGAGCTGTTTTTT. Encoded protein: CASSPQGANTGELFF.

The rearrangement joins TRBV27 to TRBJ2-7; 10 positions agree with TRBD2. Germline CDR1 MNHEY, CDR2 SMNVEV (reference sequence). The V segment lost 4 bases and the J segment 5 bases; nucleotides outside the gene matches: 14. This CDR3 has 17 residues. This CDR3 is CASSWEWTSGAPNEQYF. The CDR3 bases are TGTGCCAGCAGTTGGGAATGGACTAGCGGAGCTCCCAACGAGCAGTACTTC.

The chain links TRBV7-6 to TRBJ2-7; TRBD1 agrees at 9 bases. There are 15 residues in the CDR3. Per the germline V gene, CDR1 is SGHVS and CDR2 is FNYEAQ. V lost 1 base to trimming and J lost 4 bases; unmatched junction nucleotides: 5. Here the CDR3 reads CASSLGSGQGYEQYF. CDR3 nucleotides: TGTGCCAGCAGCTTAGGTTCGGGACAGGGATACGAGCAGTACTTC.

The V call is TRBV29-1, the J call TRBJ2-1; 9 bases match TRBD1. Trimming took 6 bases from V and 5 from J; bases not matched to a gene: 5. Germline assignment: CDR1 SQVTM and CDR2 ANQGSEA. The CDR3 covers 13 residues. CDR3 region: CSVGQGTNNEQFF. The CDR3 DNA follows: TGCAGCGTGGGACAGGGAACGAACAATGAGCAGTTCTTC.

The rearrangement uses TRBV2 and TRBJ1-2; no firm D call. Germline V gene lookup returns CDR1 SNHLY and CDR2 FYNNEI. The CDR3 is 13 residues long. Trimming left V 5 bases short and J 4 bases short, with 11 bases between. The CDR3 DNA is TGTGCCAGCAGTAACACTAGAAGCTATGGCTACACCTTC. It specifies CASSNTRSYGYTF.

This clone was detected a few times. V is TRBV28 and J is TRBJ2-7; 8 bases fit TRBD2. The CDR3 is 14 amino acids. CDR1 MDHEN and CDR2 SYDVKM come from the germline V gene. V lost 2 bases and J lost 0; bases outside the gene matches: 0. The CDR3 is CASSLSGGSYEQYF. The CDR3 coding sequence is TGTGCCAGCAGTTTAAGCGGGGGCTCCTACGAGCAGTACTTC.

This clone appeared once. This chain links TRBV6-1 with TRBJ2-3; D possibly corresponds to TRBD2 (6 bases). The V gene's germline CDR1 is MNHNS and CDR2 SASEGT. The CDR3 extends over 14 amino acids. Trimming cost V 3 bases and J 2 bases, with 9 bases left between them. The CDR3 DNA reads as TGTGCCAGCAGTGAGACTAGAATCACAGATACGCAGTATTTT. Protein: CASSETRITDTQYF.

The CDR3 sequence: CASSQVGGESSPLHF. The CDR3 bases are TGCGCCAGCAGCCAAGTTGGAGGGGAAAGTTCACCCCTCCACTTT. This rearrangement joins TRBV4-1 to TRBJ1-6, with D perhaps TRBD1 (5 bases). V was clipped by 1 base and J by 9 bases, with 13 bases between them. There are 15 residues in the CDR3. The V gene's germline CDR1 is MGHRA and CDR2 YSYEKL.

CDR3 nucleotide sequence: TGTGCCAGCAGCCGAGGACAGGGGCCAACTAATGAAAAACTGTTTTTT. It yields the protein CASSRGQGPTNEKLFF. The chain recombines TRBV7-9 with TRBJ1-4; 9 nucleotides align to TRBD1. CDR1 SEHNR and CDR2 FQNEAQ come from the germline V gene (reference sequence). This CDR3 comprises 16 residues. Trimming at V came to 5 bases and at J to 0 bases, leaving 4 bases not matched to a gene. The variable domain in full, completed from reference TRBV7-9 and TRBJ1-4, reads DTGVSQNPRHKITKRGQNVTFRCDPISEHNRLYWYRQTLGQGPEFLTYFQNEAQLEKSRLLSDRFSAERPKGSFSTLEIQRTEQGDSAMYLCASSRGQGPTNEKLFFGSGTQLSVL.

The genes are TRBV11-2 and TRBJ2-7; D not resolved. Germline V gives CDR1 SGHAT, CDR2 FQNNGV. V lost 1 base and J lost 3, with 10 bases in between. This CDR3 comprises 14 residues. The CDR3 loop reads CASSLAPLGYEQYF. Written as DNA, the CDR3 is TGTGCCAGCAGCTTAGCACCCCTAGGCTACGAGCAGTACTTC.

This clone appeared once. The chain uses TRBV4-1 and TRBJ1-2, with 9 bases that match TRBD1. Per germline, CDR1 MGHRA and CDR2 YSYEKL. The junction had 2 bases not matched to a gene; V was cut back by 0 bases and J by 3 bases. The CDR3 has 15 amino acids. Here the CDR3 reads CASSQEDRGDYGYTF. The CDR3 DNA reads TGCGCCAGCAGCCAAGAGGACAGGGGCGACTATGGCTACACCTTC.

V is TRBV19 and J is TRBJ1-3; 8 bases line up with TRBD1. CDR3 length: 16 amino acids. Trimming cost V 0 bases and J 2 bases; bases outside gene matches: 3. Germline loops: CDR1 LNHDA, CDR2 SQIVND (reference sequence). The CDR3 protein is CASSIEDRGAGNTIYF. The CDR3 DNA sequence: TGTGCCAGTAGTATAGAAGACAGGGGTGCTGGAAACACCATATATTTT.

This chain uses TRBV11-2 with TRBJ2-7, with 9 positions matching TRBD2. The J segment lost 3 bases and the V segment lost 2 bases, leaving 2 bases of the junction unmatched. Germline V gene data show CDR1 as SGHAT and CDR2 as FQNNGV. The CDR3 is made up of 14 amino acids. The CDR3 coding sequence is TGTGCCAGCAGCTTACTAGCGGGGCACTACGAGCAGTACTTC. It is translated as CASSLLAGHYEQYF.

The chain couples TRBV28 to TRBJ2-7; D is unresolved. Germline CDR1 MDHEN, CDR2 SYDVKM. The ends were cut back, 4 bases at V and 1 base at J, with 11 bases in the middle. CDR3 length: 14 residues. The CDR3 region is CASSSVISSYEQYF. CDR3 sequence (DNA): TGTGCCAGCAGTTCGGTCATCTCATCCTACGAGCAGTACTTC.

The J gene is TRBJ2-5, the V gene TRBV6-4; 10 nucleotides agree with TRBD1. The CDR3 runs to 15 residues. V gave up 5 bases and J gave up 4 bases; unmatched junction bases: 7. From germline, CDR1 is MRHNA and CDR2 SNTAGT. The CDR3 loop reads CASSPGTGAIETQYF. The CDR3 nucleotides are TGTGCCAGCAGTCCCGGGACAGGGGCGATAGAGACCCAGTACTTC.

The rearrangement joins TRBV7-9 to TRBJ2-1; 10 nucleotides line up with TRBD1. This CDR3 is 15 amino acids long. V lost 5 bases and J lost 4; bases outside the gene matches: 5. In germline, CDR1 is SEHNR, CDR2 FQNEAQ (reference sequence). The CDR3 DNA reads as TGTGCCAGCAGCCCCCCGGGACAGGGGTACAATGAGCAGTTCTTC. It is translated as CASSPPGQGYNEQFF. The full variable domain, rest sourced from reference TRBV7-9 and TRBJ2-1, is DTGVSQNPRHKITKRGQNVTFRCDPISEHNRLYWYRQTLGQGPEFLTYFQNEAQLEKSRLLSDRFSAERPKGSFSTLEIQRTEQGDSAMYLCASSPPGQGYNEQFFGPGTRLTVL.

The CDR3 DNA follows: TGTGCCAGCAGCTTAGCCCAGGGGGCCACAGATACGCAGTATTTT. Translated, it gives CASSLAQGATDTQYF. The V and J genes are TRBV7-9 and TRBJ2-3, with 8 positions matching TRBD1. The CDR3 spans 15 residues. The germline V gene encodes CDR1 SEHNR and CDR2 FQNEAQ (reference sequence). J was trimmed by 2 bases and V by 0 bases; bases with no gene match: 1.

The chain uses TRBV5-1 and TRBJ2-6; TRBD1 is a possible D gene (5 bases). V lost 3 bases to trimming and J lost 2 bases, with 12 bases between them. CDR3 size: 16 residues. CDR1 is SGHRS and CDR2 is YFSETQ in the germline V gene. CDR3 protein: CASSSPDRTGANVLTF. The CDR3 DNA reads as TGCGCCAGCAGCTCCCCCGACAGAACTGGGGCCAACGTCCTGACTTTC.

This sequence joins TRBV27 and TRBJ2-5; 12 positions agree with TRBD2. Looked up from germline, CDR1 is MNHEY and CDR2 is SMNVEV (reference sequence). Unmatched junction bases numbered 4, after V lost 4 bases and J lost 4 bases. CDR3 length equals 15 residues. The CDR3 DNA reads TGTGCCAGCAGTTCCCCGACTAGCGGGAGAGAGACCCAGTACTTC. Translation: CASSSPTSGRETQYF.

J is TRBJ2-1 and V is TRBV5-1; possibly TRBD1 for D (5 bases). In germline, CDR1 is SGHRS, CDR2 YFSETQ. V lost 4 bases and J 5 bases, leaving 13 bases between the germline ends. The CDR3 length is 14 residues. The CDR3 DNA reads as TGCGCCAGCAGCCGGCAGGGTGAGGACAATGAGCAGTTCTTC. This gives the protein CASSRQGEDNEQFF.

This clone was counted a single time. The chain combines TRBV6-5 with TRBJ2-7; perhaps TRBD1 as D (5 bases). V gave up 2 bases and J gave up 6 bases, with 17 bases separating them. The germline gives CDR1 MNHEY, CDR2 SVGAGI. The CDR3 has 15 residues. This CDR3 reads CASSYGAAVPSEQYF. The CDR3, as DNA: TGTGCCAGCAGTTACGGGGCGGCAGTCCCCAGCGAGCAGTACTTC.

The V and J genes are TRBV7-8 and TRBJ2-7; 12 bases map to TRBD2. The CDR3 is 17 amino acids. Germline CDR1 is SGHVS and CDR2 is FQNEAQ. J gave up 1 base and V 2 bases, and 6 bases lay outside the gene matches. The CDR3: CASSLPSGRVISYEQYF. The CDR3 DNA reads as TGTGCCAGCAGCTTACCTAGCGGGAGGGTTATATCCTACGAGCAGTACTTC.

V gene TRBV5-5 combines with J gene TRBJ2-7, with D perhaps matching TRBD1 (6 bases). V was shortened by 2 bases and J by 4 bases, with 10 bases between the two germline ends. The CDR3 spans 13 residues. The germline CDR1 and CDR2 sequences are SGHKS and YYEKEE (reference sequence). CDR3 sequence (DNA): TGTGCCAGCAGCTTCGGCAGGGGTTACGAGCAGTACTTC. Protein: CASSFGRGYEQYF.

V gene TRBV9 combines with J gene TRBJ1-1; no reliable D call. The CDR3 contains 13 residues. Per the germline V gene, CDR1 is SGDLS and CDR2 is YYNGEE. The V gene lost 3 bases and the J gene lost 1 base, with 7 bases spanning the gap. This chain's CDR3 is CASSAGGNTEAFF. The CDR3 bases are TGTGCCAGCAGCGCAGGTGGGAACACTGAAGCTTTCTTT.

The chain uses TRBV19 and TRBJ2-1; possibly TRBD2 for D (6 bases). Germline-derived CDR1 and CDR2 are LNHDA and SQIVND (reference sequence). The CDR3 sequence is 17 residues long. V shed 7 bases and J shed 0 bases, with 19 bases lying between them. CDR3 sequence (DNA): TGTGCCAGTACCGCGTGGAGGGACCCAACCTCCTACAATGAGCAGTTCTTC. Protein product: CASTAWRDPTSYNEQFF.

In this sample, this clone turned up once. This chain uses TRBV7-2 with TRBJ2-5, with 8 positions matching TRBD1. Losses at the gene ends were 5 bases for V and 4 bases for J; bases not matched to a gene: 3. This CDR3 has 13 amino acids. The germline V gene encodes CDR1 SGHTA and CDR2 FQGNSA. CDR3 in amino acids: CASSPRGRETQYF. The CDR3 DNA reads TGTGCCAGCAGCCCCAGGGGGCGAGAGACCCAGTACTTC.

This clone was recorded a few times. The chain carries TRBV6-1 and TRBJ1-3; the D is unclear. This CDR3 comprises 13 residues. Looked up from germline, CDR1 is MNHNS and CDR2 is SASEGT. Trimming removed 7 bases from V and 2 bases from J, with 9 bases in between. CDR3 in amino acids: CASIGGAGNTIYF. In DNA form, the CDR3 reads TGTGCCAGCATAGGCGGAGCTGGAAACACCATATATTTT.

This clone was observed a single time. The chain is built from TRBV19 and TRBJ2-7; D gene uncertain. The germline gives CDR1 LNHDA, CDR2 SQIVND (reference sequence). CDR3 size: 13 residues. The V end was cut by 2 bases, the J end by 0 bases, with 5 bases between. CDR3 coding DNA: TGTGCCAGTAGTATATCGGTCTCCTACGAGCAGTACTTC. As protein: CASSISVSYEQYF. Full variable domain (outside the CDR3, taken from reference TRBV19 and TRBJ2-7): DGGITQSPKYLFRKEGQNVTLSCEQNLNHDAMYWYRQDPGQGLRLIYYSQIVNDFQKGDIAEGYSVSREKKESFPLTVTSAQKNPTAFYLCASSISVSYEQYFGPGTRLTVT.

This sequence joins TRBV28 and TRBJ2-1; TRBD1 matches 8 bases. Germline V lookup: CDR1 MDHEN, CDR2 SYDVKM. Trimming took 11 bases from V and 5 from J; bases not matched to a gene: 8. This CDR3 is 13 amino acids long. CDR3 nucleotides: TGTGCCGGGGGACAGGCGACCAACAATGAGCAGTTCTTC. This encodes CAGGQATNNEQFF.

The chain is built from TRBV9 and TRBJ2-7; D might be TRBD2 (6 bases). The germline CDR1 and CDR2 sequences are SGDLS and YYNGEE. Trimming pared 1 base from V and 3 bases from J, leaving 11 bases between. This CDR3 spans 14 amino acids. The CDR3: CASSVSTGDYEQYF. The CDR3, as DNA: TGTGCCAGCAGCGTATCGACGGGGGACTACGAGCAGTACTTC.